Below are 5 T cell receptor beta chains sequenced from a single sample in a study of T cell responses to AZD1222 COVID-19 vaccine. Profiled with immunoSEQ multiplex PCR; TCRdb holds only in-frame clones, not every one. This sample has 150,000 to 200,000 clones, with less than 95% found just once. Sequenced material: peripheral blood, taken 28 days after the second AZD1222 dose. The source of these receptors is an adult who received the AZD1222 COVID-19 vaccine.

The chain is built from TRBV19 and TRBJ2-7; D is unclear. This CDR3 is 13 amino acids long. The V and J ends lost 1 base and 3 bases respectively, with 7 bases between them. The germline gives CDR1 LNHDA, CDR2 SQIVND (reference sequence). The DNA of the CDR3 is TGTGCCAGTAGTATAGGCTCTTACTACGAGCAGTACTTC. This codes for CASSIGSYYEQYF.

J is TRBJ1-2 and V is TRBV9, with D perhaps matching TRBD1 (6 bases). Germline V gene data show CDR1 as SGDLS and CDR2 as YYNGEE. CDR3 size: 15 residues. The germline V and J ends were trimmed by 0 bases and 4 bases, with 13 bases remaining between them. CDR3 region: CASSVEARGTYGYTF. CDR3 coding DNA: TGTGCCAGCAGCGTAGAGGCTAGGGGGACCTATGGCTACACCTTC. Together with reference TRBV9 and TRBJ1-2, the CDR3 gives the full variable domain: DSGVTQTPKHLITATGQRVTLRCSPRSGDLSVYWYQQSLDQGLQFLIQYYNGEERAKGNILERFSAQQFPDLHSELNLSSLELGDSALYFCASSVEARGTYGYTFGSGTRLTVV.

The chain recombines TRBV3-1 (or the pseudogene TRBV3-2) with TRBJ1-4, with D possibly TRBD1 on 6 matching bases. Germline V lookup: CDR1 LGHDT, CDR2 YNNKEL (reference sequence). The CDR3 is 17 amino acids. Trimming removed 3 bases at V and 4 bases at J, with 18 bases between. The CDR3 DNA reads TGTGCCAGCAGCCACCAAGGGAGGGGGATTGATAATGAAAAACTGTTTTTT. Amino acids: CASSHQGRGIDNEKLFF.

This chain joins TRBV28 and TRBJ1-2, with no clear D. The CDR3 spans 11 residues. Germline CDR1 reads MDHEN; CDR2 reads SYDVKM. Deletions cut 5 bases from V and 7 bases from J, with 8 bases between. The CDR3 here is CASSRGVGYTF. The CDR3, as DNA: TGTGCCAGCAGTCGAGGAGTTGGCTACACCTTC.

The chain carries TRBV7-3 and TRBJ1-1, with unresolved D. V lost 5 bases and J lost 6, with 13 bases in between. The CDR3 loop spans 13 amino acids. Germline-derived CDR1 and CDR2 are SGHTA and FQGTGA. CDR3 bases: TGTGCCAGCAGCCGATACGGAGCGGCTGAAGCTTTCTTT. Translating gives CASSRYGAAEAFF. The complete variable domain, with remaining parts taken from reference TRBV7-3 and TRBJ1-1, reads GAGVSQTPSNKVTEKGKYVELRCDPISGHTALYWYRQSLGQGPEFLIYFQGTGAADDSGLPNDRFFAVRPEGSVSTLKIQRTERGDSAVYLCASSRYGAAEAFFGQGTRLTVV.